This T cell receptor beta chain emerged from a study of coeliac disease. Broader study findings: Control samples showed higher TRB and TRG clonality than intraepithelial and lamina propria samples in active celiac disease. Few TRB amino acid sequences were shared between samples; most were unique.

The V end was cut by 1 base, the J end by 3 bases, with 8 bases between. CDR1 and CDR2 (germline): SGHDN, FVKESK. The CDR3 is made up of 14 amino acids. One frozen approximately 470,000-cell aliquot per fraction was sequenced. In the case of this clone: The antigen remains undetermined.

The repertoire was sequenced with immunoSEQ multiplex PCR; TCRdb's copy has only in-frame clones and lacks some. Altogether over 7,000 clones are present, approximately 60% being singletons, with the ten largest covering over 7.5%. The sequenced material came from intraepithelial lymphocytes from the gut. This TCR came from a woman aged 55-70 years with celiac disease. The chain links TRBV14 to TRBJ2-3, with unresolved D. The DNA of the CDR3 is TGTGCCAGCAGCCAAGTAGCTACTACAGATACGCAGTATTTT. It translates to CASSQVATTDTQYF.